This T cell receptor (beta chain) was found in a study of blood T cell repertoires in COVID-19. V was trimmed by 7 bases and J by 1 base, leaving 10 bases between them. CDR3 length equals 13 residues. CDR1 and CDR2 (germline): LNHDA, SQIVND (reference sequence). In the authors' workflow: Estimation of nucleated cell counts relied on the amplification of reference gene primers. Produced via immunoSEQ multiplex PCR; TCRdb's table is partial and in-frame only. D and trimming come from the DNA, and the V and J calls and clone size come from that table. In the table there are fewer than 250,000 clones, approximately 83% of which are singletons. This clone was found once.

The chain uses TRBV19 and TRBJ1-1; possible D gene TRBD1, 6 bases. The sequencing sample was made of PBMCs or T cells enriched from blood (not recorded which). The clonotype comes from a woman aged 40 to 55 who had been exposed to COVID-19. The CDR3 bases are TGTGCCAGTAAGACAGGTTCGAACACTGAAGCTTTCTTT. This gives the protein CASKTGSNTEAFF. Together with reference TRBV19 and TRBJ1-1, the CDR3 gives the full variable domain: DGGITQSPKYLFRKEGQNVTLSCEQNLNHDAMYWYRQDPGQGLRLIYYSQIVNDFQKGDIAEGYSVSREKKESFPLTVTSAQKNPTAFYLCASKTGSNTEAFFGQGTRLTVV.